This T cell receptor beta chain is drawn from a study of shared clonotypes between healthy human individuals. Deep-level settings were used for running the assay. This table comes from immunoSEQ multiplex PCR, and its TCRdb copy is limited to in-frame clones, with some not included. The table records 400,000 to 550,000 clones, around 79% of them present only once. The donors, healthy adults who were HIV-negative, had experienced no recent acute infections or vaccinations. Every donor, a Caucasian adult, lived in Nashville, Tennessee. Genomic DNA, for the unsorted samples, came from tens of millions of PBMCs. The V gene's germline CDR1 is SGHTA and CDR2 FQGNSA. Trimming pared 1 base from V and 1 base from J, leaving 7 bases between. The CDR3 runs to 14 residues.

Sequencing used PBMCs. The V call is TRBV7-2, the J call TRBJ1-1; D is unresolved. This receptor was taken from a woman in her forties in good health. Some clones in this sample may be carry-over from other donors' samples. The CDR3 DNA sequence: TGTGCCAGCAGCTTAGTCGGTGAGAACACTGAAGCTTTCTTT. The encoded protein is CASSLVGENTEAFF.